In its sample, the clone carrying this TCR beta chain was seen a few times. Antigen: not known. The sample originates from a study of T-cell memory formation after mild COVID-19. Across the whole study: Largely, TCR clusters stayed within a single donor.

The study, taken as a whole, reports: Memory sampled before infection contained some responding clones, suggesting cross-reactive memory joined. Clones that contracted from day 15 to 85 were balanced CD4/CD8, while later expanders leaned CD4+.

This CDR3 has 14 amino acids. CDR1 is MNHEY and CDR2 is SVGAGI in the germline V gene. Trimming cost V 4 bases and J 6 bases; bases outside gene matches: 7. TCRdb re-called the 5' RACE reads with MiXCR, one entry per CDR3 protein. Here the sample spans 210,000 or so distinct CDR3 sequences, roughly 27% being singletons. This sequence originates from an adult woman who had mild COVID-19 (a few samples of this study predate the infection). Cell type and time point are not known. Source material: PBMCs or a T cell subset sorted from them (not recorded which). This chain uses TRBV6-5 with TRBJ1-2; TRBD1 matches at 8 bases. The CDR3 protein is CASSSQGGSNGYTF. The CDR3 DNA reads TGTGCCAGCAGTTCACAGGGGGGAAGTAATGGCTACACCTTC.